Below, one T cell receptor beta chain is given with its context. The target antigen is unknown. The data derive from a study of human T cells and chemical hapten exposure. Study details: The upper back received 0.01% DPC by patch testing, with results read at 6 days. General observations from the study: Healthy individuals' immune responses may differ from those of donors, who had alopecia.

Each CDR3 protein is one row after TCRdb ran MiXCR on the RACE reads. The top ten hold 2% to 3% of the sample, which has about 260,000 distinct CDR3 sequences, 7.5% to 10% seen once. This sample's time point: pre-sensitization, week 0. Treatment reported: therapeutic diphenylcyclopropenone sensitization with weekly scalp DPC. Donors were 18 to 70-year-old alopecia patients suitable for DPC. Trimming took 1 base from V and 10 from J, leaving 5 bases between them. This CDR3 is built from 11 residues. Per germline, CDR1 ENHRY and CDR2 SYGVKD. Sample: whole blood, taken in connection with sensitization to the hapten diphenylcyclopropenone (DPC). The rearrangement joins TRBV10-3 to TRBJ2-1; D is unresolved. The sequence came from a middle-aged woman with alopecia areata. Some clones in this sample may be carry-over from other donors' samples. The CDR3 nucleotides read TGTGCCATCAGTGAGTTTGTCGAGCAGTTCTTC. Protein sequence: CAISEFVEQFF.